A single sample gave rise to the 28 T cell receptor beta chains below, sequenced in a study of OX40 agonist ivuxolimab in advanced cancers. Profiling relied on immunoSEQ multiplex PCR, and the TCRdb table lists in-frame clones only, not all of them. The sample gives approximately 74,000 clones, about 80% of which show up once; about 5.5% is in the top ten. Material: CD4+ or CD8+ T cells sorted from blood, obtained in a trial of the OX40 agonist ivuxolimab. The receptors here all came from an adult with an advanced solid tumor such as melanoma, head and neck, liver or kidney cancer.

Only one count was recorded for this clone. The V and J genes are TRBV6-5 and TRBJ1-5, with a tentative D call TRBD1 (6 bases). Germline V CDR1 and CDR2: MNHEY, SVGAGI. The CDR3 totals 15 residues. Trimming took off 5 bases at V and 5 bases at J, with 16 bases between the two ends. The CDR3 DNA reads TGTGCCAGCAGTACCGGGACGGACAGACATCAGCCCCAGCATTTT. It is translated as CASSTGTDRHQPQHF.

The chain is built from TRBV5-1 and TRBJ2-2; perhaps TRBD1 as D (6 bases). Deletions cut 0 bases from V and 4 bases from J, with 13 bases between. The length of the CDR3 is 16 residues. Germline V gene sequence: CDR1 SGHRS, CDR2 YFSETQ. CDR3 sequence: CASSLEVLGATGELFF. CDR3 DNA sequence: TGCGCCAGCAGCTTGGAGGTCCTGGGGGCCACCGGGGAGCTGTTTTTT.

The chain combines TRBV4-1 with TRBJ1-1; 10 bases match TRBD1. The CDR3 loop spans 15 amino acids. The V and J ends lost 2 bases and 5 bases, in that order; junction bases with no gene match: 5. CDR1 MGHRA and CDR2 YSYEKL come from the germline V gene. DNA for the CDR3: TGCGCCAGCAGCCAAAGGACAGGGGGATTAACTGAAGCTTTCTTT. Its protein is CASSQRTGGLTEAFF.

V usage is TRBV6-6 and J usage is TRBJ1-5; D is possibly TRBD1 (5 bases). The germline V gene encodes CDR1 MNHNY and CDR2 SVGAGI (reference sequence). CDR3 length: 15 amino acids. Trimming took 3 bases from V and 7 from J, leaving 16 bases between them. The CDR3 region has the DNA TGTGCCAGCAGTTATCTGGGGGGGGTTGACCAGCCCCAGCATTTT. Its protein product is CASSYLGGVDQPQHF.

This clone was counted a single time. In nucleotides, the CDR3 is TGCAGCGTTGAAACCCGGGAAGGGTTCGATGGCTACACCTTC. Amino acids: CSVETREGFDGYTF. V gene TRBV29-1 combines with J gene TRBJ1-2, with D unclear. V was trimmed by 2 bases and J by 6 bases, leaving 16 bases between them. Germline values: CDR1 SQVTM, CDR2 ANQGSEA. This CDR3 contains 14 residues. The full variable domain, completed using reference TRBV29-1 and TRBJ1-2, is SAVISQKPSRDICQRGTSLTIQCQVDSQVTMMFWYRQQPGQSLTLIATANQGSEATYESGFVIDKFPISRPNLTFSTLTVSNMSPEDSSIYLCSVETREGFDGYTFGSGTRLTVV.

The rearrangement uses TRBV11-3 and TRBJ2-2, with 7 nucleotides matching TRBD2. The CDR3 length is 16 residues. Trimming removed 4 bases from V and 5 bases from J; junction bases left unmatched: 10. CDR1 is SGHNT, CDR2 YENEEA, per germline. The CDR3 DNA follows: TGTGCCAGCAGCTCCGGGGAGGGCCGGGGAACCGGGGAGCTGTTTTTT. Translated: CASSSGEGRGTGELFF. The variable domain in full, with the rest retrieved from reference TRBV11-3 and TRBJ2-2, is EAGVVQSPRYKIIEKKQPVAFWCNPISGHNTLYWYLQNLGQGPELLIRYENEEAVDDSQLPKDRFSAERLKGVDSTLKIQPAELGDSAVYLCASSSGEGRGTGELFFGEGSRLTVL.

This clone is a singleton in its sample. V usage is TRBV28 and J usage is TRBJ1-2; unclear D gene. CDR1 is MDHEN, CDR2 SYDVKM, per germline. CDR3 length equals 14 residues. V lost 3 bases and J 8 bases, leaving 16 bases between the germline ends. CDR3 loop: CASSFRIEDWGYTF. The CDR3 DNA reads TGTGCCAGCAGTTTCCGGATAGAGGACTGGGGCTACACCTTC.

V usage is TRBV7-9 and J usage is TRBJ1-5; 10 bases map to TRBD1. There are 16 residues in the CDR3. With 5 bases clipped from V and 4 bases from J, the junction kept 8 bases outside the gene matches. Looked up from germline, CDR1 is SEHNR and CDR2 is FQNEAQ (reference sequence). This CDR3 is CASSLGTGEFNQPQHF. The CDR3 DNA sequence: TGTGCCAGCAGCCTCGGGACAGGGGAGTTTAATCAGCCCCAGCATTTT.

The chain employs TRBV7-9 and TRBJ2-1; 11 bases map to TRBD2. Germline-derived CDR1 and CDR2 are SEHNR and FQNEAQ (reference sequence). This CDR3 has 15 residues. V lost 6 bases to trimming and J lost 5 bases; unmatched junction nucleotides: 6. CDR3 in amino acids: CASSYPSGRHNEQFF. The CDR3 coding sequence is TGTGCCAGCAGTTATCCTAGCGGGAGGCACAATGAGCAGTTCTTC.

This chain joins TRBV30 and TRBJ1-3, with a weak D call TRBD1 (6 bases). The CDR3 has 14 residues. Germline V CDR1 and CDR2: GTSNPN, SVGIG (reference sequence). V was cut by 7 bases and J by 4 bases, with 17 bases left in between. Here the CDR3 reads CAYTQGMAGNTIYF. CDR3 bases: TGTGCCTACACTCAGGGGATGGCCGGAAACACCATATATTTT.

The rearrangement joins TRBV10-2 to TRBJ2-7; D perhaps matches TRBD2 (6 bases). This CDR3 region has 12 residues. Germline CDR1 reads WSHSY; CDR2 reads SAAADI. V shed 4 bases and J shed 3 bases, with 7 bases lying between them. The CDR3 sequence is CASSGGGYEQYV. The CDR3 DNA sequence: TGCGCCAGCAGTGGGGGAGGCTACGAGCAGTACGTC.

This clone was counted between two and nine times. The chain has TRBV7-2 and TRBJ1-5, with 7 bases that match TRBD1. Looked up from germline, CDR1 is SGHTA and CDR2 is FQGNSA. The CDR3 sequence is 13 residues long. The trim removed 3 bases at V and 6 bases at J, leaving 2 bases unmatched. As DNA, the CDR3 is TGTGCCAGCAGCTTTAACAGGGGTCAGCCCCAGCATTTT. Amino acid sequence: CASSFNRGQPQHF. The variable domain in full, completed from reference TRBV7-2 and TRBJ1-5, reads GAGVSQSPSNKVTEKGKDVELRCDPISGHTALYWYRQSLGQGLEFLIYFQGNSAPDKSGLPSDRFSAERTGGSVSTLTIQRTQQEDSAVYLCASSFNRGQPQHFGDGTRLSIL.

The CDR3: CASSDEEQGLGTGELFF. CDR3 DNA: TGCGCCAGCAGTGACGAGGAACAGGGGTTGGGCACCGGGGAGCTGTTTTTT. V and J are TRBV10-1 and TRBJ2-2; TRBD1 matches 7 bases. This CDR3 spans 17 amino acids. Germline-derived CDR1 and CDR2 are WNHNN and SYGVQD (reference sequence). Germline trimming cut 3 bases from V and 4 bases from J; bases unmatched to any gene: 11.

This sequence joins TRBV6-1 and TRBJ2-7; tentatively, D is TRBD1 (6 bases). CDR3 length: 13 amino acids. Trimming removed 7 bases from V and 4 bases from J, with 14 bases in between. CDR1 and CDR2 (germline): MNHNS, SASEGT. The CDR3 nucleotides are TGTGCCAGCAATGGGGGCGCGAGATACGAGCAGTACTTC. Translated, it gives CASNGGARYEQYF.

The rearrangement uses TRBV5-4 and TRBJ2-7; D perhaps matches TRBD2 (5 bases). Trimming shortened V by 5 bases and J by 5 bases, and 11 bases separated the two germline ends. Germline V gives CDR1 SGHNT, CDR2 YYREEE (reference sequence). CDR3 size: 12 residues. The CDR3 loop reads CASRQPGNEQYF. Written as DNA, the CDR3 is TGTGCCAGCAGGCAGCCGGGGAACGAGCAGTACTTC.

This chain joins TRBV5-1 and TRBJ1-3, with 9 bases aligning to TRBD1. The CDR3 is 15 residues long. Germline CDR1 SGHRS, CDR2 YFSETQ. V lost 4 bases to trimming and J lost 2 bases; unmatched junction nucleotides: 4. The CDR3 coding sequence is TGCGCCAGCAGCGGACAGGGGAACGCTGGAAACACCATATATTTT. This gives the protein CASSGQGNAGNTIYF.

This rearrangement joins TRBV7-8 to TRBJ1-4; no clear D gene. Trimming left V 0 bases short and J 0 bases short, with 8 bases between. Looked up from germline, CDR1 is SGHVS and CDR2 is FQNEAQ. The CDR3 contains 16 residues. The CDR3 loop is CASSLAHPATNEKLFF. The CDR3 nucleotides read TGTGCCAGCAGCTTAGCGCACCCAGCAACTAATGAAAAACTGTTTTTT. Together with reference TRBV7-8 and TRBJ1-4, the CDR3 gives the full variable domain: GAGVSQSPRYKVAKRGQDVALRCDPISGHVSLFWYQQALGQGPEFLTYFQNEAQLDKSGLPSDRFFAERPEGSVSTLKIQRTQQEDSAVYLCASSLAHPATNEKLFFGSGTQLSVL.

CDR3 in DNA: TGCGCCAGCAGCCGCGGGACAGGGGACTACACCTTC. Protein sequence: CASSRGTGDYTF. This chain uses TRBV4-1 with TRBJ1-2; 10 nucleotides match TRBD1. Germline V gene data show CDR1 as MGHRA and CDR2 as YSYEKL. Trimming took 4 bases from V and 10 from J; bases not matched to a gene: 3. The CDR3 runs to 12 residues.

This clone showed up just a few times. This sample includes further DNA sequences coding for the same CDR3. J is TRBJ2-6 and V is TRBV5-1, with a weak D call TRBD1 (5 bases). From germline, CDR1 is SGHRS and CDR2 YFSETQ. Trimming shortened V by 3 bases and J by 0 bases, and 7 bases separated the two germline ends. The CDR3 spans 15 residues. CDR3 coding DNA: TGCGCCAGCAGCTCAGGGCGCTCTGGGGCCAACGTCCTGACTTTC. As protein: CASSSGRSGANVLTF.

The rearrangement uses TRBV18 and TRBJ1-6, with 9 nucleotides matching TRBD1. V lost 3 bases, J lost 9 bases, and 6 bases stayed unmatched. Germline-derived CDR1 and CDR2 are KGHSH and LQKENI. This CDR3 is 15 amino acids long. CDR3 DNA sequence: TGTGCCAGCTCACCTCCGGGACAGGGTGGTTCACCCCTCCACTTT. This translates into CASSPPGQGGSPLHF.

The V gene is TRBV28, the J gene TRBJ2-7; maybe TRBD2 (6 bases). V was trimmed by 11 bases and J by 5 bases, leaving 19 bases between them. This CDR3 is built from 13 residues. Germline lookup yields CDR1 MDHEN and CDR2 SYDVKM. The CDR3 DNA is TGTGCCGGCAATAGCGGTTTCAACAACGAGCAGTACTTC. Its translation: CAGNSGFNNEQYF.

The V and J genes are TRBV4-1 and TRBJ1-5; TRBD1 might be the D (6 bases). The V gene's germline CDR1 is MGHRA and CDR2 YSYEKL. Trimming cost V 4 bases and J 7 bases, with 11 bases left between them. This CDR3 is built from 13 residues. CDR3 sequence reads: CASSRDTSQPQHF. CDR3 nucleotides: TGCGCCAGCAGCCGGGACACAAGCCAGCCCCAGCATTTT.

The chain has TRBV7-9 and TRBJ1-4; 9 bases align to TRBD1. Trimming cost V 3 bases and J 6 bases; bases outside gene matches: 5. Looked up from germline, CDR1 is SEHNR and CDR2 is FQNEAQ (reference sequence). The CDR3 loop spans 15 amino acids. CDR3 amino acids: CASSFTGGQHEKLFF. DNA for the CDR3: TGTGCCAGCAGCTTCACAGGGGGCCAGCATGAAAAACTGTTTTTT.

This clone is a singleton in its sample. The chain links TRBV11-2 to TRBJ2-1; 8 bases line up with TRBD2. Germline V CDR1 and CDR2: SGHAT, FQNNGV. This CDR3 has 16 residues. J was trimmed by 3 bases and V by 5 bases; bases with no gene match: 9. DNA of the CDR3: TGTGCCAGCAGCCCCTATACGGGGGGGTTCTACAATGAGCAGTTCTTC. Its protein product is CASSPYTGGFYNEQFF.

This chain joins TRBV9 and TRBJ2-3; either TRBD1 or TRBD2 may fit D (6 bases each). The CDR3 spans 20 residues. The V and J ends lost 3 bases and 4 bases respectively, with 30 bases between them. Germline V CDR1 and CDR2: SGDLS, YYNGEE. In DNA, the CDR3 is TGTGCCAGCAGCGGGTACAGGGACGTACTAGCCGGAGATGCGGCAGATACGCAGTATTTT. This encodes CASSGYRDVLAGDAADTQYF.

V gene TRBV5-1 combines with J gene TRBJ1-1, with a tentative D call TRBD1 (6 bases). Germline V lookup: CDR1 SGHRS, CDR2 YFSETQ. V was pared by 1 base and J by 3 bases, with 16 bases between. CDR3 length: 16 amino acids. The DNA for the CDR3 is TGCGCCAGCAGCTTGATGTCCGGGGGCAGGGACACTGAAGCTTTCTTT. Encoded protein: CASSLMSGGRDTEAFF.

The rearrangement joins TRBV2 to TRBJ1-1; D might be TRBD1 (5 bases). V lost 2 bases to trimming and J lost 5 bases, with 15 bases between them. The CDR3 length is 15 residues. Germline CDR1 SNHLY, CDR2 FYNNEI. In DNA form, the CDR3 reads TGTGCCAGCAGTGAATATGGCCCAGGGAGTACTGAAGCTTTCTTT. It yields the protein CASSEYGPGSTEAFF.

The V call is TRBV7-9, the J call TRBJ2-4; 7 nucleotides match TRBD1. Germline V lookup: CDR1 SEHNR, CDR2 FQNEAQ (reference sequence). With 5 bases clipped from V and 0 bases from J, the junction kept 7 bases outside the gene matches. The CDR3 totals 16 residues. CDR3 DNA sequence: TGTGCCAGCAGCCAAAAAGGGACAGCAGCCAAAAACATTCAGTACTTC. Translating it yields CASSQKGTAAKNIQYF.